What follows are 18 T cell receptor beta chains derived from one specimen sequenced in a study of vaccination and CD4 T cells after COVID-19. TCRdb ran MiXCR on the PCR reads and lists one entry per CDR3 protein. This table holds tens of thousands of distinct CDR3 sequences, more than 40% found once. Time point reported: late sampling 161 to 241 days after vaccination in a few convalescent patients. Specimen: CD4+ T cells from blood, collected about 7 months after SARS-CoV-2 vaccination. The receptors were gathered from a human donor who had recovered from COVID-19.

A few counts support this clonotype. J is TRBJ1-3 and V is TRBV6-5; unclear D gene. Looked up from germline, CDR1 is MNHEY and CDR2 is SVGAGI. CDR3 length equals 11 residues. Trimming left V 4 bases short and J 16 bases short, with 14 bases between. CDR3 region: CASSSNAQKYF. The CDR3 DNA follows: TGTGCCAGCAGTTCGAATGCCCAGAAGTATTTT.

This clonotype was recorded a few times. The V gene is TRBV10-1, the J gene TRBJ1-1; weak D call: TRBD1 (5 bases). V was trimmed by 5 bases and J by 3 bases, leaving 13 bases between them. Germline assignment: CDR1 WNHNN and CDR2 SYGVQD (reference sequence). The CDR3 has 14 residues. The CDR3, as DNA: TGCGCCAGCAGTACGGGGCGAGGGGACACTGAAGCTTTCTTT. As protein: CASSTGRGDTEAFF.

The rearrangement joins TRBV19 to TRBJ2-1; D is perhaps TRBD1 or TRBD2 (5 bases each). The length of the CDR3 is 13 residues. Germline values: CDR1 LNHDA, CDR2 SQIVND (reference sequence). V was cut by 0 bases and J by 6 bases, with 6 bases left in between. The CDR3 region is CASSIDGGNEQFF. DNA of the CDR3: TGTGCCAGTAGTATAGATGGGGGCAATGAGCAGTTCTTC.

The V and J genes are TRBV4-2 and TRBJ2-7; TRBD1 agrees at 10 bases. Per germline, CDR1 LGHNA and CDR2 YNFKEQ. CDR3 length: 15 amino acids. The trim removed 2 bases at V and 2 bases at J, leaving 3 bases unmatched. The CDR3, as DNA: TGTGCCAGCAGCCAACCGGGACAGGGGCCCTACGAGCAGTACTTC. Translated: CASSQPGQGPYEQYF.

The chain links TRBV7-9 to TRBJ2-3; D is ambiguous. CDR1 is SEHNR and CDR2 is FQNEAQ in the germline V gene (reference sequence). Trimming removed 0 bases from V and 0 bases from J, with 4 bases in between. The CDR3 covers 14 residues. CDR3 coding DNA: TGTGCCAGCAGCTTAGCAGGTAGCACAGATACGCAGTATTTT. Protein product: CASSLAGSTDTQYF. The full variable domain, completed using reference TRBV7-9 and TRBJ2-3, is DTGVSQNPRHKITKRGQNVTFRCDPISEHNRLYWYRQTLGQGPEFLTYFQNEAQLEKSRLLSDRFSAERPKGSFSTLEIQRTEQGDSAMYLCASSLAGSTDTQYFGPGTRLTVL.

This clonotype has more than one count but fewer than ten. This rearrangement joins TRBV7-9 to TRBJ2-5, with 9 bases matching TRBD2. The germline CDR1 and CDR2 sequences are SEHNR and FQNEAQ (reference sequence). The CDR3 has 18 residues. The junction had 17 bases not matched to a gene; V was cut back by 5 bases and J by 4 bases. CDR3 in DNA: TGTGCCAGCAGCCCCCCCCTTTCAGCGGGAGGTAGGGGAGAGACCCAGTACTTC. It specifies CASSPPLSAGGRGETQYF. Combining the CDR3 with reference TRBV7-9 and TRBJ2-5 gives the whole variable domain DTGVSQNPRHKITKRGQNVTFRCDPISEHNRLYWYRQTLGQGPEFLTYFQNEAQLEKSRLLSDRFSAERPKGSFSTLEIQRTEQGDSAMYLCASSPPLSAGGRGETQYFGPGTRLLVL.

This clonotype has a handful of counts. The V call is TRBV20-1, the J call TRBJ2-3; 9 nucleotides line up with TRBD2. CDR1 and CDR2 from the germline V gene are DFQATT and SNEGSKA (reference sequence). The trim removed 5 bases at V and 1 base at J, leaving 4 bases unmatched. The CDR3 has 14 amino acids. The CDR3 reads CSAGGRGGTDTQYF. The CDR3 DNA reads TGCAGTGCTGGCGGGAGGGGAGGCACAGATACGCAGTATTTT.

The rearrangement joins TRBV6-2 or TRBV6-3 to TRBJ2-1, with D unresolved. Germline CDR1 and CDR2: MNHEY and SVGEGT. V was clipped by 7 bases and J by 0 bases, with 7 bases between them. The CDR3 length is 13 residues. DNA for the CDR3: TGTGCCAGCATGCCGGGCTCCTACAATGAGCAGTTCTTC. Encoded protein: CASMPGSYNEQFF.

The genes are TRBV5-4 and TRBJ2-5; perhaps TRBD2 as D (6 bases). Trimming stripped 4 bases from V and 6 bases from J, with 13 bases between. The CDR3 contains 13 residues. The V gene's germline CDR1 is SGHNT and CDR2 YYREEE (reference sequence). CDR3 residues: CASSTEGMKTQYF. CDR3 nucleotides: TGTGCCAGCAGCACGGAGGGTATGAAGACCCAGTACTTC. The full variable domain, its missing parts supplied by reference TRBV5-4 and TRBJ2-5, is ETGVTQSPTHLIKTRGQQVTLRCSSQSGHNTVSWYQQALGQGPQFIFQYYREEENGRGNFPPRFSGLQFPNYSSELNVNALELDDSALYLCASSTEGMKTQYFGPGTRLLVL.

V and J are TRBV7-8 and TRBJ2-1; 12 positions agree with TRBD2. The V gene end was trimmed by 2 bases and the J gene end by 8 bases; junction bases not matched to a gene: 4. This CDR3 region has 15 residues. CDR1 is SGHVS and CDR2 is FQNEAQ in the germline V gene. The CDR3 sequence: CASSLLLAGGDEQFF. The DNA for the CDR3 is TGTGCCAGCAGCTTACTACTAGCGGGAGGTGATGAGCAGTTCTTC.

The V and J genes are TRBV19 and TRBJ1-5; a weak D match, TRBD1 (6 bases). Germline V gene data show CDR1 as LNHDA and CDR2 as SQIVND (reference sequence). Trimming cost V 6 bases and J 2 bases, with 14 bases left between them. The CDR3 covers 15 residues. DNA of the CDR3: TGTGCCAGTAGGATTCAGGGGAACGGCAATCAGCCCCAGCATTTT. Amino acids: CASRIQGNGNQPQHF.

This chain connects TRBV7-2 to TRBJ1-1, with D perhaps TRBD1 (5 bases). Trimming stripped 5 bases from V and 7 bases from J, with 26 bases between. CDR3 length equals 17 residues. The germline V gene has CDR1 SGHTA and CDR2 FQGNSA. The CDR3 bases are TGTGCCAGCAGCCGACACCGGGTAGGCTCAGGGATGGATGAAGCTTTCTTT. Amino acids: CASSRHRVGSGMDEAFF.

CDR3 nucleotide sequence: TGTGCCACCATGGACTCCTGGACTAGCGGGAGTACCGATACGCAGTATTTT. This encodes CATMDSWTSGSTDTQYF. The V and J genes are TRBV19 and TRBJ2-3, with TRBD2 matching 13 bases. With V trimmed by 10 bases and J by 6 bases, 16 bases remained unmatched. From germline, CDR1 is LNHDA and CDR2 SQIVND (reference sequence). This CDR3 contains 17 residues.

The V call is TRBV20-1, the J call TRBJ2-5, with D perhaps TRBD2 (6 bases). CDR3 length: 12 amino acids. Germline loops: CDR1 DFQATT, CDR2 SNEGSKA (reference sequence). Between the trimmed V and J ends, which lost 3 bases and 4 bases, there was a span of 9 bases. The CDR3: CSARGGGETQYF. The CDR3 nucleotides are TGCAGTGCTAGGGGGGGAGGAGAGACCCAGTACTTC.

The gene calls are TRBV20-1 and TRBJ1-6, with D unclear. Deletions cut 4 bases from V and 3 bases from J, with 10 bases between. This CDR3 has 14 amino acids. CDR1 DFQATT and CDR2 SNEGSKA come from the germline V gene (reference sequence). The CDR3 sequence is CSAKRSLYNSPLHF. In DNA, the CDR3 is TGCAGTGCTAAACGCAGTCTCTATAATTCACCCCTCCACTTT.

This rearrangement joins TRBV28 to TRBJ1-4; TRBD1 agrees at 9 bases. Trimming cost V 6 bases and J 7 bases; bases outside gene matches: 6. This CDR3 is 14 amino acids long. Germline loops: CDR1 MDHEN, CDR2 SYDVKM. The CDR3 DNA reads as TGTGCCAGCAGCTGGGACAGGGTCGGTGAAAAACTGTTTTTT. It translates to CASSWDRVGEKLFF.

This clonotype was seen a handful of times. The J gene is TRBJ1-1, the V gene TRBV27, with a tentative D call TRBD1 (5 bases). Germline CDR1 and CDR2: MNHEY and SMNVEV (reference sequence). Trimming left V 1 base short and J 2 bases short, with 11 bases between. The CDR3 is 15 residues long. The CDR3 protein is CASSLFQGVNTEAFF. The DNA of the CDR3 is TGTGCCAGCAGTTTATTTCAGGGAGTCAACACTGAAGCTTTCTTT.

Concerning this clonotype itself: A junction boundary mismatches the germline segment, possibly from a read error. The chain has TRBV29-1 and TRBJ2-3; D possibly corresponds to TRBD2 (6 bases). This CDR3 contains 13 residues. Germline CDR1 reads SQVTM; CDR2 reads ANQGSEA. Here the CDR3 DNA reads TGCAGCGTTGCCCTCACTAGCAAAGATACGCAGTATTTT. It yields the protein CSVALTSKDTQYF.